A selection of T cell receptor beta chains follows, all from one sample in a study of cytomegalovirus exposure and HLA in healthy donors. Method: immunoSEQ multiplex PCR; TCRdb's copy keeps in-frame clones and lacks some. The table includes about 200,000 clones, roughly 80% detected once. Sequenced sample: PBMCs. These receptors came from a woman between 18 and 29 years old in good health and CMV-seronegative. CDR3s leave out the opening cysteine and the closing phenylalanine or tryptophan.

V,CDR3
TRBV30,AWSPGTRSIPLH
TRBV27,ASSLKSGAPHEQY
TRBV30,AWSVYIGPGYT
TRBV4-1,ASSLGVAYEQY
TRBV5-1,ASSLWAGSSYEQY
TRBV14,ASSQDVGAVRNTEAF
TRBV5-1,ASSVGGPESQY
TRBV5-1,ASSPGAAGGYNEQF
TRBV30,AWGTGGDQPQH
TRBV27,ASSLLGTDNSPLH
TRBV2,ASSGRVVSTDTQY
TRBV14,ASSQGGGVRTEAF
TRBV7-9,ASSVTENTEAF
TRBV25-1,ASSGRIYGYT
TRBV9,ASTPPSDRNNEQF
TRBV11-2,ASSLDRERESVYEQY
TRBV27,ASSPQVLAFSDEQF
TRBV6-1,ASSTGENQPQH
TRBV7-9,ASSLLQGGRGRNGYT
TRBV6-4,ASSEKGTSGYNEQF
TRBV5-1,ASSLEGGQPQH
TRBV19,ASSILDREPQH
TRBV25-1,ASSDPRTGTGELF
TRBV5-1,ASTWGTGGEKLF
TRBV30,AWSHGSDTQY
TRBV21-1,ASKGQGTSTDTQY
TRBV7-9,ASSLKGGSFEQY
TRBV28,AAAALPPMNTEAF
TRBV2,ASIRQGYFTDTQY
TRBV11-2,ASSLRRGPVYKETQY
TRBV9,ASSVAEYNEQF
TRBV4-2,ASSQDVADSTNYGYT
TRBV7-7,ASSLVAGGTGELF
TRBV10-3,AIRSEGSPTLAEAF
TRBV11-2,ASSSDTLYEQY
TRBV6-1,ASSAIPGQGFQETQY
TRBV5-6,ASSPGQGTVYGYT
TRBV5-1,ASSPTQVNTEAF
TRBV5-6,ASSLVGGASYEQY
TRBV12-5,ASGLGGNYGYT
TRBV29-1,SGRQLVTGELF
TRBV7-3,ASSLDRGGIGEAF
TRBV27,ASSSPGVARIYNEQF
TRBV13,ASSLAGGGDGYT
TRBV29-1,SAAYSQLSGNTIY
TRBV5-1,ASSPSGGSTLETQY
TRBV2,ASRRGGFYNEKLF
TRBV27,ASGDRGLAYEQY
TRBV11-1,ASSFDGRRDGAF
TRBV25-1,ASSHRGQPQH
TRBV6-5,ASGGDRGSNQPQH
TRBV30,AWSPGAGETQY
TRBV27,ASSLSAGTEREDEKLF